This TCR beta chain was captured in a study of cytomegalovirus exposure and HLA in healthy donors. Trimming removed 9 bases at V and 1 base at J, with 7 bases between. The CDR3 is 13 amino acids. Germline values: CDR1 LNHDA, CDR2 SQIVND (reference sequence). Primers: 60 Vbeta forward and 13 Jbeta reverse. Authors' analysis steps: Unique TCR beta chains numbered around 80 million in a later analysis, with about 11 million shared. Only in-frame clones appear in the TCRdb table, and some are missing; sequencing was by immunoSEQ multiplex PCR. V, J and clone size derive from that table, while D and trimming were established from the DNA sequence. The table has about 160,000 clones, about 85% seen once. This clone has just one count.

The rearrangement uses TRBV19 and TRBJ1-6, with D possibly TRBD1 on 5 matching bases. The sample consisted of PBMCs. The receptor was derived from a man aged 18 to 30 in good health and CMV-seronegative. The CDR3 protein is CASRVSYNSPLHF. The CDR3 coding sequence is TGTGCCAGCAGGGTATCCTATAATTCACCCCTCCACTTT.